The clone carrying this T cell receptor (beta chain) occurred a few times. The source of the sample is a study of blood T cell repertoires in COVID-19. Background on the study: Whether acute or convalescent, the COVID-19 samples came from the United States, Italy and Spain. Sources were T cells, B-cell-depleted T cells, or PBMCs; the material itself was cDNA or gDNA.

Trimming removed 1 base at V and 6 bases at J, with 13 bases between. CDR3 length: 16 residues. CDR1 is LGHDT and CDR2 is YNNKEL in the germline V gene (reference sequence). Original data processing: Amplification of reference gene primers was used by the study to estimate nucleated cell counts. Sequenced by immunoSEQ multiplex PCR; TCRdb stores in-frame clones only, minus some. V and J calls and clone size are copied from that table; D and trimming were computed from the DNA. This table holds around 89,000 clones, about two thirds found once. Sequencing was done on a sample of peripheral blood. The receptor was isolated from an elderly woman with acute or convalescent COVID-19. The genes are TRBV3-1 (or the pseudogene TRBV3-2) and TRBJ1-6, with a tentative D call TRBD1 (5 bases). This CDR3 reads CASSQGTSGGNSPLHF. In DNA form, the CDR3 reads TGTGCCAGCAGCCAAGGGACATCGGGAGGTAATTCACCCCTCCACTTT.